The 5 T cell receptor beta chains below were found in one sample sequenced in a study of control samples from healthy donors and cancer patients (dated by TCRdb to between 2020 and 2021). The library was made by the immunoSEQ multiplex PCR assay. The source is immuneACCESS, and TCRdb retained only in-frame sequences with V and J called. Part of the clones is not carried over; for the studies checked, unresolved V genes explain less than half of this, and the remainder is unexplained. The table for this sample lists under 300,000 clones; approximately 80% of them were counted only once. Of the sample, more than 10% falls within the top ten clones. Sequences were obtained from PBMCs. These receptors were collected from a woman aged 60 to 75 with lung cancer.

This clone was picked up a small number of times. This chain links TRBV7-2 with TRBJ2-2; 7 bases line up with TRBD1. This CDR3 comprises 15 residues. Germline V gene data show CDR1 as SGHTA and CDR2 as FQGNSA. Trimming took 2 bases from V and 4 from J; bases not matched to a gene: 4. The CDR3 DNA reads TGTGCCAGCAGCTTAATGGCAGGGGGCACCGGGGAGCTGTTTTTT. Protein sequence: CASSLMAGGTGELFF.

This clone was seen a handful of times. V gene TRBV30 combines with J gene TRBJ2-7, with D possibly being TRBD1 (5 bases). Germline V CDR1 and CDR2: GTSNPN, SVGIG (reference sequence). The CDR3 extends over 15 amino acids. The V gene lost 5 bases and the J gene lost 1 base, with 18 bases spanning the gap. The CDR3 here is CAWEAFDSPSYEQYF. The CDR3 DNA is TGTGCCTGGGAGGCTTTCGACAGTCCTTCCTACGAGCAGTACTTC.

The chain is built from TRBV28 and TRBJ1-2; no definite D call. The germline V and J ends were trimmed by 6 bases and 8 bases, with 16 bases remaining between them. Per germline, CDR1 MDHEN and CDR2 SYDVKM. This CDR3 region has 13 residues. CDR3 DNA sequence: TGTGCCAGCAGCCCTCAAGGGCCAAGAGGCTACACCTTC. Its protein product is CASSPQGPRGYTF.

The V gene is TRBV7-9, the J gene TRBJ2-5; a possible D gene is TRBD1 (6 bases). The CDR3 contains 11 residues. The V end was cut by 9 bases, the J end by 5 bases, with 10 bases between. Looked up from germline, CDR1 is SEHNR and CDR2 is FQNEAQ (reference sequence). The CDR3 reads CASSTGETQYF. The CDR3 DNA is TGTGCCAGTTCAACAGGGGAGACCCAGTACTTC.

The gene calls are TRBV3-1 (or the pseudogene TRBV3-2) and TRBJ1-3; D is ambiguous. Per the germline V gene, CDR1 is LGHDT and CDR2 is YNNKEL (reference sequence). V was clipped by 4 bases and J by 2 bases, with 15 bases between them. The CDR3 runs 16 residues. The CDR3 spells CASSPRRSVAGNTIYF. The DNA of the CDR3 is TGTGCCAGCAGCCCCCGACGGAGCGTAGCTGGAAACACCATATATTTT.